The 20 T cell receptor beta chains reported below all come from one sample, sequenced in a study of T cell clones after liver transplantation. Libraries were prepared by immunoSEQ multiplex PCR; TCRdb keeps only in-frame clonotypes and omits some of them. The sample comprises approximately 65,000 clones, more than 85% of which are singletons, and 0.95% to 1% rests with the top ten. Here the sequenced sample was CD4+ T cells from blood, taken approximately 26 months after liver transplant. The receptor source for this set is a human patient who received a liver transplant. The T cells may come from the graft donor.

The chain uses TRBV9 and TRBJ2-7; 7 bases match TRBD2. V dropped 2 bases and J dropped 4; count of bases not matched to a gene: 9. Germline values: CDR1 SGDLS, CDR2 YYNGEE. This CDR3 has 15 amino acids. The CDR3, as DNA: TGTGCCAGCAGCGTGGGGGGACTACTTGAGTACGAGCAGTACTTC. It codes for CASSVGGLLEYEQYF.

The chain has TRBV28 and TRBJ2-2; TRBD2 is a possible D gene (5 bases). CDR1 is MDHEN and CDR2 is SYDVKM in the germline V gene. The CDR3 covers 11 residues. Trimming removed 8 bases at V and 8 bases at J, with 9 bases between. The DNA for the CDR3 is TGTGCCAGCGGGAGTGTAGGGGAGCTGTTTTTT. It yields the protein CASGSVGELFF.

This chain connects TRBV25-1 to TRBJ1-2, with D perhaps TRBD1 (5 bases). V lost 1 base and J lost 4, with 16 bases in between. This CDR3 region has 16 residues. Per germline, CDR1 MGHDK and CDR2 SYGVNS. DNA of the CDR3: TGTGCCAGCAGTGAATTGGGTGGGGCTGCGGGCTATGGCTACACCTTC. Protein product: CASSELGGAAGYGYTF.

CDR3 coding DNA: TGCAGCGTTAGGACAGCTTATAATTCACCCCTCCACTTT. Translation gives CSVRTAYNSPLHF. The chain employs TRBV29-1 and TRBJ1-6, with D maybe TRBD1 (6 bases). Germline loops: CDR1 SQVTM, CDR2 ANQGSEA. The V gene lost 5 bases and the J gene lost 4 bases, with 9 bases spanning the gap. The CDR3 sequence is 13 residues long.

The rearrangement links TRBV11-2 to TRBJ2-7, with 12 bases aligning to TRBD1. The CDR3 runs to 16 residues. Looked up from germline, CDR1 is SGHAT and CDR2 is FQNNGV. With V trimmed by 5 bases and J by 1 base, 6 bases remained unmatched. CDR3 region: CASSMGQGALSYEQYF. CDR3 DNA sequence: TGTGCCAGCAGCATGGGACAGGGGGCACTATCCTACGAGCAGTACTTC.

The J gene is TRBJ2-7, the V gene TRBV2; D possibly uses TRBD1 or TRBD2 (5 bases each). The CDR3 contains 13 residues. V lost 4 bases and J 3 bases, leaving 10 bases between the germline ends. Germline CDR1 is SNHLY and CDR2 is FYNNEI. The CDR3 loop is CASSAGRFYEQYF. CDR3 nucleotides: TGTGCCAGCAGTGCGGGACGGTTCTACGAGCAGTACTTC.

A single count supports this clone. The V call is TRBV28, the J call TRBJ1-1; D is uncertain. Germline-derived CDR1 and CDR2 are MDHEN and SYDVKM. CDR3 length: 12 amino acids. V lost 1 base to trimming and J lost 8 bases, with 8 bases between them. The CDR3 reads CASSLSVAEAFF. The DNA for the CDR3 is TGTGCCAGCAGTTTATCGGTTGCGGAAGCTTTCTTT.

V usage is TRBV18 and J usage is TRBJ2-3; 10 positions match TRBD2. The CDR3 loop spans 17 amino acids. V lost 2 bases to trimming and J lost 2 bases; unmatched junction nucleotides: 7. Germline CDR1 reads KGHSH; CDR2 reads LQKENI. DNA for the CDR3: TGTGCCAGCTCACCAGGGTTCCTAGCGGGAGACACAGATACGCAGTATTTT. It translates to CASSPGFLAGDTDTQYF.

This clone was observed a single time. In DNA form, the CDR3 reads TGTGCCAGCAGCCATGGACCCTTCTACGAGCAGTACTTC. It yields the protein CASSHGPFYEQYF. The V and J genes are TRBV11-3 and TRBJ2-7; D gene uncertain. CDR1 and CDR2 (germline): SGHNT, YENEEA. The CDR3 consists of 13 residues. V lost 5 bases, J lost 3 bases, and 11 bases lay in between.

This chain joins TRBV5-1 and TRBJ2-3; 9 bases match TRBD2. Trimming took 0 bases from V and 0 from J; bases not matched to a gene: 2. The CDR3 loop spans 16 amino acids. Per the germline V gene, CDR1 is SGHRS and CDR2 is YFSETQ. CDR3 DNA sequence: TGCGCCAGCAGCTTGGGACTAGCGGCTAGCACAGATACGCAGTATTTT. Amino acids: CASSLGLAASTDTQYF.

This rearrangement joins TRBV28 to TRBJ1-5, with TRBD1 identical over 7 bases. CDR1 and CDR2 (germline): MDHEN, SYDVKM. This CDR3 contains 16 residues. J lost 4 bases, V lost 4 bases, and 10 bases had no gene match. The CDR3 region is CASSSLGDSQNQPQHF. For the CDR3, the DNA is TGTGCCAGCAGTTCCTTGGGGGACAGCCAAAATCAGCCCCAGCATTTT.

The chain joins TRBV9 to TRBJ2-2; TRBD2 aligns across 13 bases. V dropped 0 bases and J dropped 3; count of bases not matched to a gene: 5. Germline CDR1 is SGDLS and CDR2 is YYNGEE. The length of the CDR3 is 18 residues. The CDR3 region has the DNA TGTGCCAGCAGCGTAGAACTAGCGGGAGGGCCGGACACCGGGGAGCTGTTTTTT. The encoded protein is CASSVELAGGPDTGELFF.

The chain joins TRBV7-2 to TRBJ1-2; 7 positions match TRBD1. The CDR3 spans 15 residues. V lost 4 bases and J lost 4; bases outside the gene matches: 9. The germline CDR1 and CDR2 sequences are SGHTA and FQGNSA. CDR3 loop: CASSSSPGQLYGYTF. The DNA for the CDR3 is TGTGCCAGCAGCTCTTCCCCGGGACAGCTCTATGGCTACACCTTC.

This clone was counted once. The chain is built from TRBV7-9 and TRBJ2-1; D unclear. The ends were cut back, 6 bases at V and 1 base at J, with 7 bases in the middle. The length of the CDR3 is 13 residues. Germline V gene lookup returns CDR1 SEHNR and CDR2 FQNEAQ (reference sequence). The CDR3 region has the DNA TGTGCCAGCAGTGTAACGTCCTACAATGAGCAGTTCTTC. Its protein is CASSVTSYNEQFF.

The chain combines TRBV9 with TRBJ2-3, with TRBD2 identical over 12 bases. The ends lost 2 bases at V and 4 bases at J; junction bases unmatched: 5. The length of the CDR3 is 16 residues. Per germline, CDR1 SGDLS and CDR2 YYNGEE. The CDR3 here is CASSVLTSGSADTQYF. For the CDR3, the DNA is TGTGCCAGCAGCGTGTTGACTAGCGGGAGCGCAGATACGCAGTATTTT.

CDR3 sequence reads: CASSPAVAGSTDTQYF. The DNA of the CDR3 is TGCGCCAGCAGCCCCGCTGTAGCGGGCAGCACAGATACGCAGTATTTT. This chain joins TRBV5-1 and TRBJ2-3, with 7 bases matching TRBD2. V was clipped by 4 bases and J by 0 bases; unmatched bases: 8. The V gene's germline CDR1 is SGHRS and CDR2 YFSETQ. This CDR3 has 16 residues.

This chain links TRBV9 with TRBJ2-1; TRBD2 might be the D (5 bases). The CDR3 has 13 amino acids. V was shortened by 5 bases and J by 8 bases, with 14 bases between the two germline ends. Per the germline V gene, CDR1 is SGDLS and CDR2 is YYNGEE. CDR3 bases: TGTGCCAGCAGTTGGAGAGCGGTGGATGAGCAGTTCTTC. This translates into CASSWRAVDEQFF.

The chain links TRBV15 to TRBJ1-1, with 8 bases matching TRBD1. The V segment lost 3 bases and the J segment 1 base; nucleotides outside the gene matches: 4. The CDR3 is made up of 15 amino acids. CDR1 LNHNV and CDR2 YYDKDF come from the germline V gene (reference sequence). CDR3 sequence reads: CATSRAGTGNTEAFF. The DNA for the CDR3 is TGTGCCACCAGCAGGGCCGGGACAGGGAACACTGAAGCTTTCTTT.

The V and J genes are TRBV7-9 and TRBJ2-3; D is possibly TRBD2 (6 bases). In germline, CDR1 is SEHNR, CDR2 FQNEAQ (reference sequence). There are 14 residues in the CDR3. Trimming left V 5 bases short and J 4 bases short, with 13 bases between. The DNA of the CDR3 is TGTGCCAGCAGCACACCGGGACTCCCAGATACGCAGTATTTT. Its translation: CASSTPGLPDTQYF. The full variable domain, its missing parts supplied by reference TRBV7-9 and TRBJ2-3, is DTGVSQNPRHKITKRGQNVTFRCDPISEHNRLYWYRQTLGQGPEFLTYFQNEAQLEKSRLLSDRFSAERPKGSFSTLEIQRTEQGDSAMYLCASSTPGLPDTQYFGPGTRLTVL.

The chain couples TRBV27 to TRBJ2-1; perhaps TRBD2 as D (6 bases). Trimming took off 3 bases at V and 0 bases at J, with 21 bases between the two ends. Germline CDR1 reads MNHEY; CDR2 reads SMNVEV (reference sequence). The CDR3 spans 19 residues. The CDR3 region is CASSFRVVLRGASYNEQFF. CDR3 coding DNA: TGTGCCAGCAGTTTCCGCGTAGTCCTGCGGGGTGCCTCCTACAATGAGCAGTTCTTC.